This TCR beta chain stems from a study of PD-1 blockade in classical Hodgkin lymphoma. About the research overall: Once every 2 weeks, patients received intravenous nivolumab at 3 mg/kg.

As regards this clone: Antigen: not known.

Findings and limits, study-wide: By cycle point C4D1, TCR diversity had risen significantly in CD4+ cells (but not CD8+ cells). Complete responders possessed baseline diversity comparable to newly diagnosed patients. Individuals initiating nivolumab under 1 year after ASCT were excluded.

Stated time point: cycle 4 day 1 (C4D1), after 5 to 7 weeks of nivolumab. Brentuximab vedotin exposure varied, and every patient relapsed after autologous stem cell transplantation. Assay: immunoSEQ multiplex PCR; the TCRdb copy retains only in-frame clones and omits some. The sample comprises about 85,000 clones, approximately 90% of which are singletons, and around 2.9% rests with the top ten. The specimen was peripheral blood mononuclear cells (PBMCs), collected before the fourth cycle of nivolumab. The clonotype originates from a human donor with classical Hodgkin lymphoma.

CDR3 protein: CASSQDGPSGANVLTF. In nucleotides, the CDR3 is TGTGCCAGCAGCCAAGATGGGCCCTCTGGGGCCAACGTCCTGACTTTC. This rearrangement joins TRBV4-2 to TRBJ2-6; D gene uncertain. CDR1 is LGHNA and CDR2 is YNFKEQ in the germline V gene. V shed 0 bases and J shed 0 bases, with 6 bases lying between them. This CDR3 has 16 amino acids.